The 20 T cell receptor beta chains below were found in one sample sequenced in a study of cytomegalovirus exposure and HLA in healthy donors. Some clones are missing from TCRdb's copy, which holds only in-frame ones; the method was immunoSEQ multiplex PCR. The top ten clones hold approximately 1.5% of a sample with around 180,000 clones, about 83% of them seen once. Sequences were obtained from PBMCs. The receptors were sampled from a woman between 18 and 30 years old in good health and CMV-seronegative.

The chain joins TRBV13 to TRBJ2-2; tentatively, D is TRBD2 (7 bases). Germline V gene data show CDR1 as PRHDT and CDR2 as FYEKMQ (reference sequence). This CDR3 has 15 amino acids. Deletions cut 5 bases from V and 6 bases from J, with 16 bases between. The DNA for the CDR3 is TGTGCCAGCAGCGCCTCGGGGGAGGGGGCCGGGGAGCTGTTTTTT. This sequence encodes CASSASGEGAGELFF.

The rearrangement links TRBV7-9 to TRBJ1-3, with D possibly TRBD1 on 5 matching bases. Looked up from germline, CDR1 is SEHNR and CDR2 is FQNEAQ (reference sequence). The CDR3 contains 15 residues. V lost 2 bases and J 2 bases, leaving 10 bases between the germline ends. The CDR3 bases are TGTGCCAGCAGCTTACAGGGCACCACTGGAAACACCATATATTTT. Amino acids: CASSLQGTTGNTIYF.

This rearrangement joins TRBV29-1 to TRBJ1-2; the match to TRBD1 covers 11 bases. This CDR3 contains 17 residues. Germline CDR1 is SQVTM and CDR2 is ANQGSEA. Trimming cost V 6 bases and J 0 bases; bases outside gene matches: 12. The DNA for the CDR3 is TGCAGCGTCGATGACCGGGACAGGGGGTCCGCTAACTATGGCTACACCTTC. Protein sequence: CSVDDRDRGSANYGYTF.

V and J are TRBV10-1 and TRBJ2-3, with TRBD2 matching over 7 bases. CDR1 WNHNN and CDR2 SYGVQD come from the germline V gene (reference sequence). V lost 5 bases and J lost 4; bases outside the gene matches: 6. The CDR3 consists of 14 residues. This chain's CDR3 is CASSRAGDADTQYF. The CDR3 DNA follows: TGCGCCAGCAGTAGGGCGGGAGACGCAGATACGCAGTATTTT.

The rearrangement uses TRBV5-8 and TRBJ1-5, with 8 bases lining up with TRBD1. CDR3 length: 15 residues. Trimming at V came to 4 bases and at J to 4 bases, leaving 7 bases not matched to a gene. Germline values: CDR1 SGHTS, CDR2 YDEGEE. The CDR3 nucleotides are TGTGCCAGCAGCGCCCCGACAGGGGTGAATCAGCCCCAGCATTTT. Residues: CASSAPTGVNQPQHF.

The CDR3 here is CASSSGRAGDTQYF. The CDR3 DNA reads as TGCGCCAGCAGTAGCGGGAGGGCCGGAGATACGCAGTATTTT. The chain links TRBV5-1 to TRBJ2-3, with 11 bases that match TRBD2. Germline V CDR1 and CDR2: SGHRS, YFSETQ. The V gene end was trimmed by 5 bases and the J gene end by 5 bases; junction bases not matched to a gene: 4. CDR3 size: 14 residues.

J is TRBJ1-2 and V is TRBV6-5; 7 bases agree with TRBD1. The V gene end was trimmed by 4 bases and the J gene end by 8 bases; junction bases not matched to a gene: 10. Germline V gene sequence: CDR1 MNHEY, CDR2 SVGAGI. CDR3 length equals 14 residues. Here the CDR3 DNA reads TGTGCCAGCAGTTTGGACAGGTATTCGCGGGGCTACACCTTC. This gives the protein CASSLDRYSRGYTF.

The chain recombines TRBV15 with TRBJ1-4, with D possibly TRBD1 on 5 matching bases. Germline lookup yields CDR1 LNHNV and CDR2 YYDKDF (reference sequence). This CDR3 spans 13 amino acids. Trimming took off 5 bases at V and 8 bases at J, with 12 bases between the two ends. DNA of the CDR3: TGTGCCACCAGCCGGGGGGGGGAGGAAAAACTGTTTTTT. This encodes CATSRGGEEKLFF. Variable domain in full (rest from reference TRBV15 and TRBJ1-4): DAMVIQNPRYQVTQFGKPVTLSCSQTLNHNVMYWYQQKSSQAPKLLFHYYDKDFNNEADTPDNFQSRRPNTSFCFLDIRSPGLGDTAMYLCATSRGGEEKLFFGSGTQLSVL.

The chain carries TRBV5-1 and TRBJ2-5; 11 nucleotides match TRBD2. Per the germline V gene, CDR1 is SGHRS and CDR2 is YFSETQ. The CDR3 loop spans 16 amino acids. The J segment lost 4 bases and the V segment lost 3 bases, leaving 8 bases of the junction unmatched. The CDR3 is CASSSAGTSGLETQYF. The CDR3, as DNA: TGCGCCAGCAGCTCTGCCGGGACTAGCGGACTAGAGACCCAGTACTTC.

The rearrangement links TRBV7-9 to TRBJ1-1; D is unresolved. Germline CDR1 reads SEHNR; CDR2 reads FQNEAQ (reference sequence). CDR3 length: 13 amino acids. V lost 5 bases, J lost 8 bases, and 15 bases lay in between. The CDR3 DNA reads TGTGCCAGCAGCCTCGGTGAGGTGGAAGAAGCTTTCTTT. It specifies CASSLGEVEEAFF.

The J gene is TRBJ2-3, the V gene TRBV6-5, with 7 nucleotides matching TRBD1. Germline V gene data show CDR1 as MNHEY and CDR2 as SVGAGI. V trimming: 8 bases; J trimming: 7 bases; junction bases outside the gene matches: 6. The CDR3 covers 12 residues. The CDR3, as DNA: TGTGCCAGCCGGGACAGAATTAATACGCAGTATTTT. Residues: CASRDRINTQYF.

This chain joins TRBV25-1 and TRBJ2-5, with TRBD2 matching 15 bases. With 4 bases clipped from V and 4 bases from J, the junction kept 4 bases outside the gene matches. This CDR3 region has 16 residues. The germline V gene encodes CDR1 MGHDK and CDR2 SYGVNS. CDR3 in DNA: TGTGCCAGCAGTGGGACTAGCGGGAGGGCCGGAGAGACCCAGTACTTC. It specifies CASSGTSGRAGETQYF. The full variable domain, completed using reference TRBV25-1 and TRBJ2-5, is EADIYQTPRYLVIGTGKKITLECSQTMGHDKMYWYQQDPGMELHLIHYSYGVNSTEKGDLSSESTVSRIRTEHFPLTLESARPSHTSQYLCASSGTSGRAGETQYFGPGTRLLVL.

V and J are TRBV2 and TRBJ1-1; 8 nucleotides agree with TRBD1. Germline V gene data show CDR1 as SNHLY and CDR2 as FYNNEI. The CDR3 runs to 13 residues. Germline trimming cut 6 bases from V and 3 bases from J; bases unmatched to any gene: 3. CDR3 in amino acids: CASSTQGDTEAFF. For the CDR3, the DNA is TGTGCCAGCAGCACACAGGGGGACACTGAAGCTTTCTTT.

This sequence joins TRBV5-1 and TRBJ2-2; D is possibly TRBD1 (6 bases). Germline CDR1 SGHRS, CDR2 YFSETQ. The length of the CDR3 is 15 residues. Trimming took off 0 bases at V and 5 bases at J, with 11 bases between the two ends. The CDR3 region has the DNA TGCGCCAGCAGCTTGGACAGGGTATCAACCGGGGAGCTGTTTTTT. Encoded protein: CASSLDRVSTGELFF.

The J gene is TRBJ2-2, the V gene TRBV4-2; TRBD1 matches 7 bases. CDR1 LGHNA and CDR2 YNFKEQ come from the germline V gene. V shed 0 bases, J shed 1 base, and the junction held 5 bases outside the gene matches. There are 17 residues in the CDR3. This CDR3 is CASSQEPRTGNTGELFF. In DNA, the CDR3 is TGTGCCAGCAGCCAAGAACCTAGGACAGGGAACACCGGGGAGCTGTTTTTT.

This clone appeared a single time. The chain is built from TRBV6-6 and TRBJ1-2, with 9 bases matching TRBD1. The CDR3 is 13 residues long. Trimming removed 6 bases from V and 8 bases from J; junction bases left unmatched: 7. The germline V gene encodes CDR1 MNHNY and CDR2 SVGAGI (reference sequence). In DNA, the CDR3 is TGTGCCAGCAGCCCTGGACAGGGGCGGGGCTACACCTTC. Its protein is CASSPGQGRGYTF.

A single count supports this clone. V usage is TRBV5-8 and J usage is TRBJ1-2; possible D gene TRBD1, 5 bases. V gave up 4 bases and J gave up 3 bases, with 22 bases separating them. The CDR3 sequence is 17 residues long. CDR1 is SGHTS and CDR2 is YDEGEE in the germline V gene. The CDR3 loop reads CASSRLGGVFIDYGYTF. The DNA for the CDR3 is TGTGCCAGCAGCCGCCTCGGAGGGGTTTTTATCGACTATGGCTACACCTTC.

This clone was recorded many times. The chain has TRBV4-1 and TRBJ1-2; D is possibly TRBD1 (6 bases). Trimming shortened V by 3 bases and J by 4 bases, and 9 bases separated the two germline ends. CDR3 length equals 13 residues. CDR1 MGHRA and CDR2 YSYEKL come from the germline V gene. The CDR3: CASSQGASYGYTF. CDR3 nucleotides: TGCGCCAGCAGCCAGGGGGCGAGCTATGGCTACACCTTC.

The chain couples TRBV5-6 to TRBJ1-1; 7 positions match TRBD1. V was clipped by 5 bases and J by 8 bases; unmatched bases: 3. This CDR3 has 11 amino acids. Germline V gene data show CDR1 as SGHDT and CDR2 as YYEEEE. The CDR3 region is CASSQQGEAFF. In nucleotides, the CDR3 is TGTGCCAGCAGTCAACAGGGGGAAGCTTTCTTT.

This clone is a singleton in its sample. The chain is built from TRBV5-1 and TRBJ1-2; 7 positions agree with TRBD1. This CDR3 spans 16 amino acids. J lost 4 bases, V lost 4 bases, and 13 bases had no gene match. The germline V gene encodes CDR1 SGHRS and CDR2 YFSETQ. CDR3 DNA: TGCGCCAGCAGCGCCGGGCCGGACAGGTCAATCTATGGCTACACCTTC. Translated, it gives CASSAGPDRSIYGYTF. Full variable domain (missing parts from reference TRBV5-1 and TRBJ1-2): KAGVTQTPRYLIKTRGQQVTLSCSPISGHRSVSWYQQTPGQGLQFLFEYFSETQRNKGNFPGRFSGRQFSNSRSEMNVSTLELGDSALYLCASSAGPDRSIYGYTFGSGTRLTVV.